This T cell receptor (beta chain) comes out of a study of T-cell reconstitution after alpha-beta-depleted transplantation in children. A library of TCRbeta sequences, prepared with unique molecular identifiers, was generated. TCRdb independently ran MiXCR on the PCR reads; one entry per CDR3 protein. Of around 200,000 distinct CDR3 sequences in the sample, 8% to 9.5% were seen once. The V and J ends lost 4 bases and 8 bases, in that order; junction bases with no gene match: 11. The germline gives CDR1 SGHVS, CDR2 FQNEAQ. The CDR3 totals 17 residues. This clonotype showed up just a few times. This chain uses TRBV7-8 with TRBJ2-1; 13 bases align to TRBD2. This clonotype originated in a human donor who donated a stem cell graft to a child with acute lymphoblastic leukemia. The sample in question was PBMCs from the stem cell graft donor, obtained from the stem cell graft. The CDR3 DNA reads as TGTGCCAGCAGCTCCTGGACTAGCGGGGGAGGTTCGGATGAGCAGTTCTTC. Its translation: CASSSWTSGGGSDEQFF.